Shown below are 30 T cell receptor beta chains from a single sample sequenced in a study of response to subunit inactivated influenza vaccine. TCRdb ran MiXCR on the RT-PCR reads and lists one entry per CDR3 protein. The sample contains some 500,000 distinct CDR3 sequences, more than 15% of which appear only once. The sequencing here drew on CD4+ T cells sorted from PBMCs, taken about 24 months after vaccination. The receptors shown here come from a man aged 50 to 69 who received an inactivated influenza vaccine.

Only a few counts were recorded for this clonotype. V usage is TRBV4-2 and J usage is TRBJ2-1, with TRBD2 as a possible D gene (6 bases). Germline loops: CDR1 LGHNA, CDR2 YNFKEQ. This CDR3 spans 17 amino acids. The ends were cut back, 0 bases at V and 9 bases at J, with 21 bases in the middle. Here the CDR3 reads CASSQDSSGSIGGEQFF. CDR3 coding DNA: TGTGCCAGCAGCCAAGATTCGTCAGGGTCTATCGGGGGTGAGCAGTTCTTC.

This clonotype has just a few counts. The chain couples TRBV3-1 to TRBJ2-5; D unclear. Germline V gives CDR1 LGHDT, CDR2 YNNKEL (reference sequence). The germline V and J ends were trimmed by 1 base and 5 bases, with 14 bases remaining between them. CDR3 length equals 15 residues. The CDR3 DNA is TGTGCCAGCAGCCAAGGGACCATAATCGGGGAGACCCAGTACTTC. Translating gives CASSQGTIIGETQYF.

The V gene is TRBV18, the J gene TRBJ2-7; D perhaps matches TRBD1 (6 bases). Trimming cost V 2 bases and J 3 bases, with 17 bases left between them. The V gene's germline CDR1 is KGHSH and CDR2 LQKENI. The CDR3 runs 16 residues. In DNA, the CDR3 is TGTGCCAGCTCACCAGGTCTAGGGGGTGGATTCTACGAGCAGTACTTC. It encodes CASSPGLGGGFYEQYF.

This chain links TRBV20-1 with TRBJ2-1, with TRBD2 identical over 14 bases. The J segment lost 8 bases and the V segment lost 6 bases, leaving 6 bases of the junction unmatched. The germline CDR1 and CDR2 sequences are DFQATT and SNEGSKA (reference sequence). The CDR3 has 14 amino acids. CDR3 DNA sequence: TGCAGTGCGCCGACTAGCGGGGGGGCGCATGAGCAGTTCTTC. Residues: CSAPTSGGAHEQFF.

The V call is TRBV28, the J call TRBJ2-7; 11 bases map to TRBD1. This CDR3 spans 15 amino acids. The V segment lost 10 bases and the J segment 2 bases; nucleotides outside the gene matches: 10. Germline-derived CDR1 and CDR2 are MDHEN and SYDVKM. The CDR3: CATSRPGQGAYEQYF. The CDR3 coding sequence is TGTGCCACCTCAAGGCCGGGACAGGGGGCCTACGAGCAGTACTTC.

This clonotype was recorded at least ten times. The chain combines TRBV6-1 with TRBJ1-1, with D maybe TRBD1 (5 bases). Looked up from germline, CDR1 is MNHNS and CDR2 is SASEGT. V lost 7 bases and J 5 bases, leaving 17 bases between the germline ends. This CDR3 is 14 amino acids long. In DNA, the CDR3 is TGTGCCAGCATCCAAATGGGGGGTGGGACTGAAGCTTTCTTT. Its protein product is CASIQMGGGTEAFF.

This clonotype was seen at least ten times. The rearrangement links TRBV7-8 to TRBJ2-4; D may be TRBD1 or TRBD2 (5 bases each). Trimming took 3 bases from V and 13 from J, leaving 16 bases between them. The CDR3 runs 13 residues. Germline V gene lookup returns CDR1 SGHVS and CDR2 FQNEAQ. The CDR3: CASSFYRDAEQYF. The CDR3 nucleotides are TGTGCCAGCAGCTTTTACCGGGACGCCGAACAGTACTTC.

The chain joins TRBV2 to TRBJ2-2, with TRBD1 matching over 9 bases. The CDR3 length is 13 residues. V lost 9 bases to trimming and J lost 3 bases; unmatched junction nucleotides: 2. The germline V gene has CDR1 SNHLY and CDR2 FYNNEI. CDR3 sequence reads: CARGQGDTGELFF. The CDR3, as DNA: TGTGCCAGGGGACAGGGAGACACCGGGGAGCTGTTTTTT.

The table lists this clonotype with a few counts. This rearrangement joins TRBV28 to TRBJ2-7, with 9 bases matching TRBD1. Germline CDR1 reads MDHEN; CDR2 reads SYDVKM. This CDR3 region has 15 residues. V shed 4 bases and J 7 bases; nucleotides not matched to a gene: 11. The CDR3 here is CASSSPGTGRGEQYF. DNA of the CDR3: TGTGCCAGCAGTTCCCCCGGGACAGGGAGAGGTGAGCAGTACTTC.

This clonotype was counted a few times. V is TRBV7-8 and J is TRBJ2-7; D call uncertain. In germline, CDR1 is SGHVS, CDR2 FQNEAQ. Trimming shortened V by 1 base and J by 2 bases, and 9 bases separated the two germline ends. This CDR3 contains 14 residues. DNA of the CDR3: TGTGCCAGCAGCTTAGGGCTGGGGACCTACGAGCAGTACTTC. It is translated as CASSLGLGTYEQYF.

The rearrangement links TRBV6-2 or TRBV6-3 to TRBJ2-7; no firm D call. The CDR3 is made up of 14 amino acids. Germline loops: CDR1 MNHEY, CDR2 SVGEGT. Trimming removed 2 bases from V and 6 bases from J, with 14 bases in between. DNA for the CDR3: TGTGCCAGCAGTTACGGCACGGTAGGCGGCGAGCAGTACTTC. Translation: CASSYGTVGGEQYF.

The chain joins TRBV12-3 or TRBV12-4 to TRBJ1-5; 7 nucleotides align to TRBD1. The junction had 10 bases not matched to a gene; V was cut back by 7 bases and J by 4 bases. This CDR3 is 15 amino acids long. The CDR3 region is CASTTLGTDNQPQHF. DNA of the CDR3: TGTGCCAGCACCACACTAGGGACAGATAATCAGCCCCAGCATTTT.

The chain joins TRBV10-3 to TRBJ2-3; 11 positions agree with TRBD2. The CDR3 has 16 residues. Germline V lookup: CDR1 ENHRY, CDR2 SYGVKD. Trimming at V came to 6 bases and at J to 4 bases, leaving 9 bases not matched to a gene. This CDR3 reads CAIRPLAGGIADTQYF. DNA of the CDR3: TGTGCCATCAGACCTTTAGCGGGGGGGATCGCAGATACGCAGTATTTT.

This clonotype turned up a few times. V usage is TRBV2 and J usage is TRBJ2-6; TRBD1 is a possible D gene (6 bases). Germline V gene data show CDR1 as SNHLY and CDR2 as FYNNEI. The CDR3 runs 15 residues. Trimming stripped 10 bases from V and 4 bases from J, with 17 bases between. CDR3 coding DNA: TGTGCCAAACAAAAACAGGGCGTCGGGGCCAACGTCCTGACTTTC. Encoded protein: CAKQKQGVGANVLTF.

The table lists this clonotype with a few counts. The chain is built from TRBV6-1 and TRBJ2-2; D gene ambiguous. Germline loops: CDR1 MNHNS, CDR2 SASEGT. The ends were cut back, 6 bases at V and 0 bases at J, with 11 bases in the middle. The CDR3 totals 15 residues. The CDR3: CASRKGTANTGELFF. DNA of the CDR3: TGTGCCAGCAGGAAGGGAACAGCGAACACCGGGGAGCTGTTTTTT.

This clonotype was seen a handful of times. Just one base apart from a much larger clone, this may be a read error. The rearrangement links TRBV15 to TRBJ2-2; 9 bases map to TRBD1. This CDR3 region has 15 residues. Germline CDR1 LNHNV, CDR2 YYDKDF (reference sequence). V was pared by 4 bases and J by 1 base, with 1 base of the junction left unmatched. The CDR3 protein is CATSKGQGNTGELFF. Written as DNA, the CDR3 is TGTGCCACCAGCAAGGGACAGGGGAACACCGGGGAGCTGTTTTTT.

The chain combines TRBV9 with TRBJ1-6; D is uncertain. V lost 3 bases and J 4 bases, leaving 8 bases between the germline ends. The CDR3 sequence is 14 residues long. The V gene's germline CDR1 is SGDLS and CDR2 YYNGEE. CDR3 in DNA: TGTGCCAGCAGCGCCACAGATTATAATTCACCCCTCCACTTT. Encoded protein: CASSATDYNSPLHF. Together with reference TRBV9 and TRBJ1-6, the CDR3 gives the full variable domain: DSGVTQTPKHLITATGQRVTLRCSPRSGDLSVYWYQQSLDQGLQFLIQYYNGEERAKGNILERFSAQQFPDLHSELNLSSLELGDSALYFCASSATDYNSPLHFGNGTRLTVT.

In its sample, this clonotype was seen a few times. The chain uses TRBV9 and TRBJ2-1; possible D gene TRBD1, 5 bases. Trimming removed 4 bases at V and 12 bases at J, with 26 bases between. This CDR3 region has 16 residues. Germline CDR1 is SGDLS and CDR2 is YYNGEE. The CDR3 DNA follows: TGTGCCAGCAGCTTATATGGCCAGGGCCCCTCCACGGGGCAGTTCTTC. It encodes CASSLYGQGPSTGQFF.

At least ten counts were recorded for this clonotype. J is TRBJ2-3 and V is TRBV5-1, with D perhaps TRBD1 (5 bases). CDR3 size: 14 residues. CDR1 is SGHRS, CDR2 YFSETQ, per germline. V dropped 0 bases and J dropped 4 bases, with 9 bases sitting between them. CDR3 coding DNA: TGCGCCAGCAGCTTGGAGCAGGGATCAGATACGCAGTATTTT. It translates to CASSLEQGSDTQYF.

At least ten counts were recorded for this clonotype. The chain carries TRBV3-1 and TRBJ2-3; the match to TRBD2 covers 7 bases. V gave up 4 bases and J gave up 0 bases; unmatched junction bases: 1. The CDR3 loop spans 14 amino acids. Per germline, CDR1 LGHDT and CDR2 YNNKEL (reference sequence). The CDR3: CASSRRGSTDTQYF. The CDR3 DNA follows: TGTGCCAGCAGCCGGCGGGGGAGCACAGATACGCAGTATTTT.

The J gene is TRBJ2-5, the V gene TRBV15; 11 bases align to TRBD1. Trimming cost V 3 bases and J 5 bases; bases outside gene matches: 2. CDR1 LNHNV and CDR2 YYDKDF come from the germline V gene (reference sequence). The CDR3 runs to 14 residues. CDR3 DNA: TGTGCCACCAGCAGGGACAGGGGGCGGGAGACCCAGTACTTC. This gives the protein CATSRDRGRETQYF.

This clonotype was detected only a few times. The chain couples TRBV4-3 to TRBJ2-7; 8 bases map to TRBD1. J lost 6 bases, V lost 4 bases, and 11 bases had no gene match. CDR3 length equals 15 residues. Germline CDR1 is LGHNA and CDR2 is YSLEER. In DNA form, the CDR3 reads TGCGCCAGCAGCCCACCGAAGGGACAGGCGGCCGAGCAGTACTTC. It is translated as CASSPPKGQAAEQYF.

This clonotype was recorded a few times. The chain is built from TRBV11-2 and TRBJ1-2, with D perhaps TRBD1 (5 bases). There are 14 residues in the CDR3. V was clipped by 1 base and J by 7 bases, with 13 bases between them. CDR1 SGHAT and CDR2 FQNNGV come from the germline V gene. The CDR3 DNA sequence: TGTGCCAGCAGCTTAGGGGGCCCCTCGGTTGGCTACACCTTC. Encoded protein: CASSLGGPSVGYTF.

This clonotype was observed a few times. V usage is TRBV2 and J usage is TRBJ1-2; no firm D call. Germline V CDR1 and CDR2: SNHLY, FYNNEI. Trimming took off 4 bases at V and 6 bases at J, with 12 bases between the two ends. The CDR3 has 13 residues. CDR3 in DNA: TGTGCCAGCAGTGTAAGGATGGCCGATGGCTACACCTTC. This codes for CASSVRMADGYTF. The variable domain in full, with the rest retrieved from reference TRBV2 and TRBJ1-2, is EPEVTQTPSHQVTQMGQEVILRCVPISNHLYFYWYRQILGQKVEFLVSFYNNEISEKSEIFDDQFSVERPDGSNFTLKIRSTKLEDSAMYFCASSVRMADGYTFGSGTRLTVV.

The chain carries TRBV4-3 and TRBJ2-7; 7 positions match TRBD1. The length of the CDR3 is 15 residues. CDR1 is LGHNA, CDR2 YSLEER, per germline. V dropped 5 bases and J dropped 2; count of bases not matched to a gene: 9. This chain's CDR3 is CASSARDSRAYEQYF. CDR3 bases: TGCGCCAGCAGCGCCCGGGACAGCAGGGCCTACGAGCAGTACTTC.

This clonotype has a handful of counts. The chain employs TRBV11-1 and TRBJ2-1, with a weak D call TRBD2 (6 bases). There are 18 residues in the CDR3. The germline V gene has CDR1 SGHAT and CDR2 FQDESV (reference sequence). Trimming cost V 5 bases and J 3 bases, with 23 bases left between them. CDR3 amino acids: CASSATRVGFNFYNEQFF. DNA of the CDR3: TGTGCCAGCAGCGCGACTAGGGTGGGGTTCAACTTCTACAATGAGCAGTTCTTC.

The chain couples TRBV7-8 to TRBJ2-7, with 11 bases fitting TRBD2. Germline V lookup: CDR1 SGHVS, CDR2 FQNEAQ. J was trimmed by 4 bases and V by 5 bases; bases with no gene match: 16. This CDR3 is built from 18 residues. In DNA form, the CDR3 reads TGTGCCAGCAGCGAAGACCCCCAAACTAGCGGGAGAATATACGAGCAGTACTTC. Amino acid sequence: CASSEDPQTSGRIYEQYF.

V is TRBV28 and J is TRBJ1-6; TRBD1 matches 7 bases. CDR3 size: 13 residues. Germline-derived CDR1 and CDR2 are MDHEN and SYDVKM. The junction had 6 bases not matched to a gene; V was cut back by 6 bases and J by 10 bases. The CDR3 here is CASRDRLQSPLHF. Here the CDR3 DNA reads TGTGCCAGCAGGGACAGGTTACAGTCACCCCTCCACTTT.

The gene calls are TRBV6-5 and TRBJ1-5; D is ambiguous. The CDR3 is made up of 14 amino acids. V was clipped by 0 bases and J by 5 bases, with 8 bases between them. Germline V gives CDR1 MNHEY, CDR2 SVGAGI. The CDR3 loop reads CASSYSGSYQPQHF. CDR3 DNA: TGTGCCAGCAGTTACTCGGGCAGCTATCAGCCCCAGCATTTT.

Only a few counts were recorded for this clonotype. The DNA of the CDR3 is TGTGCCAGCAGTCTGGGGAATAATTCACCCCTCCACTTT. Its translation: CASSLGNNSPLHF. The chain joins TRBV6-1 to TRBJ1-6; no definite D call. The CDR3 consists of 13 residues. V lost 5 bases to trimming and J lost 5 bases, with 7 bases between them. The germline V gene encodes CDR1 MNHNS and CDR2 SASEGT.